The present T cell receptor beta chain was sequenced within a study of blood T cell repertoires in COVID-19. About the research overall: The study drew acute and convalescent COVID-19 samples from the United States, Italy and Spain. PBMCs, B-cell-depleted T cells, or T cells provided the cDNA or gDNA that made up the material.

Under the authors' procedure: Estimated nucleated cell counts came from reference gene primer amplification. Libraries were prepared by immunoSEQ multiplex PCR; TCRdb keeps only in-frame clonotypes and omits some of them. V and J calls plus clone size are reproduced from that table; the DNA served to infer D and trimming. The sample records under 500,000 clones, 80% to 90% being singletons. With V trimmed by 3 bases and J by 3 bases, 5 bases remained unmatched. CDR3 length: 15 amino acids. The germline CDR1 and CDR2 sequences are SNHLY and FYNNEI. This TCR derives from a woman in her thirties with acute or convalescent COVID-19. The chain uses TRBV2 and TRBJ2-1; 7 bases fit TRBD1. Specimen: peripheral blood. The CDR3 sequence is CASSDKGQSYNEQFF. Written as DNA, the CDR3 is TGTGCCAGCAGTGATAAGGGACAGAGCTACAATGAGCAGTTCTTC.